One and the same sample provided the 22 T cell receptor beta chains below, sequenced in a study of CD8 T cells in Susac syndrome. When the RNA was reverse transcribed, random hexamers were used with an input of roughly 0.45 to 1 ug. From the immunoSEQ multiplex PCR reads, TCRdb called clonotypes with MiXCR, one entry per CDR3 protein. This table holds around 280,000 distinct CDR3 sequences, about 85% found once. Sample: CD8+ T cells from PBMCs. The source of these receptors is a human donor with multiple sclerosis.

The genes are TRBV7-9 and TRBJ1-1; D possibly corresponds to TRBD1 (5 bases). This CDR3 contains 13 residues. CDR1 and CDR2 from the germline V gene are SEHNR and FQNEAQ (reference sequence). V was cut by 6 bases and J by 1 base, with 9 bases left in between. The CDR3 DNA sequence: TGTGCCAGCAGGGCGGGGGGGAACACTGAAGCTTTCTTT. Its translation is CASRAGGNTEAFF.

The chain recombines TRBV30 with TRBJ2-2; D is unresolved. CDR1 GTSNPN and CDR2 SVGIG come from the germline V gene (reference sequence). Trimming cost V 2 bases and J 6 bases, with 7 bases left between them. The CDR3 runs to 12 residues. CDR3 DNA: TGTGCCTGGAGTCCTTGGTCCGGGGAGCTGTTTTTT. This gives the protein CAWSPWSGELFF.

The J gene is TRBJ2-2, the V gene TRBV10-3; weak D call: TRBD2 (5 bases). V gave up 6 bases and J gave up 4 bases, with 18 bases separating them. The CDR3 contains 16 residues. From germline, CDR1 is ENHRY and CDR2 SYGVKD. The DNA for the CDR3 is TGTGCCATCAGCCCTGGGCGCCACGAGGGCACCGGGGAGCTGTTTTTT. The encoded protein is CAISPGRHEGTGELFF.

The chain has TRBV4-2 and TRBJ1-6; tentatively, D is TRBD1 (6 bases). Deletions cut 3 bases from V and 0 bases from J, with 21 bases between. Germline CDR1 is LGHNA and CDR2 is YNFKEQ. The CDR3 covers 20 residues. CDR3: CASSHGGGHQSSSYNSPLHF. The CDR3 coding sequence is TGTGCCAGCAGCCACGGGGGGGGGCACCAATCGAGCTCCTATAATTCACCCCTCCACTTT.

The V call is TRBV13, the J call TRBJ2-1, with TRBD2 as a possible D gene (5 bases). The CDR3 length is 15 residues. Germline loops: CDR1 PRHDT, CDR2 FYEKMQ (reference sequence). The V end was cut by 2 bases, the J end by 4 bases, with 12 bases between. The CDR3 sequence: CASSLTREGYNEQFF. Here the CDR3 DNA reads TGTGCCAGCAGCTTAACTAGAGAGGGATACAATGAGCAGTTCTTC.

The gene calls are TRBV6-4 and TRBJ1-5; 8 positions agree with TRBD1. Germline V gives CDR1 MRHNA, CDR2 SNTAGT. The CDR3 sequence is 17 residues long. Trimming at V came to 2 bases and at J to 4 bases, leaving 10 bases not matched to a gene. The CDR3 protein is CASSDTLMTGENQPQHF. CDR3 nucleotide sequence: TGTGCCAGCAGTGACACCCTAATGACAGGGGAGAATCAGCCCCAGCATTTT.

The V and J genes are TRBV4-2 and TRBJ2-1, with D perhaps matching TRBD2 (6 bases). This CDR3 contains 12 residues. V gave up 8 bases and J gave up 4 bases, with 9 bases separating them. Germline V gives CDR1 LGHNA, CDR2 YNFKEQ. CDR3 DNA: TGTGCCAGCCGGGGACTTTACAATGAGCAGTTCTTC. Protein: CASRGLYNEQFF.

The J gene is TRBJ2-7, the V gene TRBV5-5; TRBD1 agrees at 7 bases. The CDR3 has 15 amino acids. CDR1 is SGHKS and CDR2 is YYEKEE in the germline V gene (reference sequence). The J segment lost 6 bases and the V segment lost 4 bases, leaving 13 bases of the junction unmatched. The CDR3: CASSQVGDRAIEQYF. The CDR3, as DNA: TGTGCCAGCAGCCAAGTTGGAGACAGGGCGATCGAGCAGTACTTC.

The chain couples TRBV27 to TRBJ1-2; 8 nucleotides agree with TRBD1. V gave up 7 bases and J gave up 4 bases; unmatched junction bases: 5. The germline V gene encodes CDR1 MNHEY and CDR2 SMNVEV (reference sequence). The CDR3 contains 13 residues. The chain's CDR3 is CASTGQGTYGYTF. The DNA of the CDR3 is TGTGCCAGCACCGGACAGGGAACCTATGGCTACACCTTC.

The rearrangement links TRBV11-2 to TRBJ2-1; 9 nucleotides match TRBD2. V dropped 3 bases and J dropped 8; count of bases not matched to a gene: 5. The CDR3 sequence is 14 residues long. Germline V gene lookup returns CDR1 SGHAT and CDR2 FQNNGV. The CDR3 bases are TGTGCCAGCAGCTTCGCTCTAGCGGGATATGAGCAGTTCTTC. It codes for CASSFALAGYEQFF.

V usage is TRBV27 and J usage is TRBJ2-1; 10 bases align to TRBD2. The V and J ends lost 2 bases and 9 bases, in that order; junction bases with no gene match: 10. Germline CDR1 is MNHEY and CDR2 is SMNVEV (reference sequence). CDR3 length: 16 amino acids. CDR3 DNA: TGTGCCAGCAGTTTAGTCGGAGCGGGAGGGAGTGGTGAGCAGTTCTTC. Translated: CASSLVGAGGSGEQFF.

The V call is TRBV7-9, the J call TRBJ1-1; D gene unclear. V dropped 7 bases and J dropped 1 base, with 7 bases sitting between them. The CDR3 length is 12 residues. In germline, CDR1 is SEHNR, CDR2 FQNEAQ (reference sequence). CDR3 DNA: TGTGCCAGCATGGCGCAGAACACTGAAGCTTTCTTT. The encoded protein is CASMAQNTEAFF.

The J gene is TRBJ2-3, the V gene TRBV28; 8 bases map to TRBD1. V gave up 6 bases and J gave up 3 bases; unmatched junction bases: 2. CDR3 length: 13 amino acids. The germline gives CDR1 MDHEN, CDR2 SYDVKM. The CDR3 region is CASRDRATDTQYF. The CDR3 DNA follows: TGTGCCAGCAGGGACAGGGCTACAGATACGCAGTATTTT.

This clonotype was seen a single time. This chain joins TRBV28 and TRBJ2-7, with 8 bases identical to TRBD1. Losses at the gene ends were 4 bases for V and 4 bases for J; bases not matched to a gene: 6. Germline lookup yields CDR1 MDHEN and CDR2 SYDVKM. The CDR3 contains 14 residues. CDR3 region: CASSSLTGAYEQYF. The CDR3 bases are TGTGCCAGCAGTTCATTGACAGGGGCGTACGAGCAGTACTTC.

V gene TRBV7-3 combines with J gene TRBJ2-2; D is ambiguous. The CDR3 is 17 amino acids. The V gene's germline CDR1 is SGHTA and CDR2 FQGTGA. V lost 1 base, J lost 2 bases, and 14 bases lay in between. Written as DNA, the CDR3 is TGTGCCAGCAGCTTAAGGAGAAGGACGGATAACACCGGGGAGCTGTTTTTT. As protein: CASSLRRRTDNTGELFF.

The chain employs TRBV28 and TRBJ2-7; 9 bases agree with TRBD2. This CDR3 contains 15 residues. In germline, CDR1 is MDHEN, CDR2 SYDVKM. The V segment lost 5 bases and the J segment 6 bases; nucleotides outside the gene matches: 11. CDR3 residues: CASSVTPGLASEQYF. In nucleotides, the CDR3 is TGTGCCAGCAGTGTTACCCCGGGACTAGCTTCCGAGCAGTACTTC.

The chain combines TRBV7-9 with TRBJ2-1, with TRBD1 matching over 9 bases. The length of the CDR3 is 18 residues. Germline CDR1 is SEHNR and CDR2 is FQNEAQ (reference sequence). V shed 2 bases, J shed 9 bases, and the junction held 17 bases outside the gene matches. The CDR3 DNA reads TGTGCCAGCAGCTTAAAGGGGACAGGGATCAAGCTCTTCGGTGAGCAGTTCTTC. Translating it yields CASSLKGTGIKLFGEQFF.

This chain joins TRBV10-3 and TRBJ2-7; TRBD1 matches at 7 bases. Germline V gives CDR1 ENHRY, CDR2 SYGVKD. With V trimmed by 6 bases and J by 2 bases, 4 bases remained unmatched. The CDR3 loop spans 13 amino acids. The CDR3 region is CAIRLTGTYEQYF. CDR3 bases: TGTGCCATCAGGTTGACAGGGACCTACGAGCAGTACTTC.

The V call is TRBV19, the J call TRBJ1-2, with D uncertain. The germline CDR1 and CDR2 sequences are LNHDA and SQIVND (reference sequence). V lost 7 bases, J lost 4 bases, and 16 bases lay in between. The length of the CDR3 is 14 residues. The CDR3 DNA is TGTGCCAGTATTAAAAAGGACGGTCTCTATGGCTACACCTTC. Its protein product is CASIKKDGLYGYTF.

This chain connects TRBV9 to TRBJ2-1; 9 nucleotides agree with TRBD2. After removal of 0 bases from V and 4 bases from J, the junction contained 2 bases not matched to a gene. Germline CDR1 and CDR2: SGDLS and YYNGEE. The CDR3 totals 15 residues. CDR3 residues: CASSVDSGSYNEQFF. The CDR3 region has the DNA TGTGCCAGCAGCGTAGATAGCGGGAGTTACAATGAGCAGTTCTTC.

This rearrangement joins TRBV7-9 to TRBJ2-3; D unclear. CDR3 length equals 13 residues. The germline gives CDR1 SEHNR, CDR2 FQNEAQ (reference sequence). Trimming removed 4 bases from V and 4 bases from J, with 9 bases in between. The CDR3 sequence: CASSSLRADTQYF. In DNA form, the CDR3 reads TGTGCCAGCAGCTCCCTTAGGGCAGATACGCAGTATTTT.

The chain joins TRBV30 to TRBJ1-5; possible D gene TRBD1, 6 bases. Germline values: CDR1 GTSNPN, CDR2 SVGIG (reference sequence). CDR3 length: 20 amino acids. The ends were cut back, 3 bases at V and 2 bases at J, with 29 bases in the middle. The CDR3 reads CAWSRAPLDRSTSRNQPQHF. The CDR3 DNA reads TGTGCCTGGAGCCGCGCCCCCTTAGACAGGAGTACTTCTCGCAATCAGCCCCAGCATTTT.